The next 8 T cell receptor beta chains were all read from a single sample in a study of blood T cell repertoires in COVID-19 (TCRdb year 2020). Receptor libraries were prepared by the immunoSEQ multiplex PCR assay. Not all clones reach the TCRdb copy of this immuneACCESS table, which keeps in-frame sequences only. Checked studies attribute under half of the gap to unresolved V genes and leave the rest unexplained. The sample yields 120,000 or so clones; around 83% were counted once. Of the sample, approximately 16% is held by the ten largest clones. Sample: peripheral blood. Receptors were obtained from a woman aged 45-59 years with acute or convalescent COVID-19.

The chain recombines TRBV6-6 with TRBJ1-1; 9 bases are shared with TRBD1. Germline lookup yields CDR1 MNHNY and CDR2 SVGAGI (reference sequence). After removal of 5 bases from V and 4 bases from J, the junction contained 5 bases not matched to a gene. The CDR3 runs 14 residues. The CDR3 coding sequence is TGTGCCAGCAGTGCGACAGGGGGGAGCACTGAAGCTTTCTTT. It codes for CASSATGGSTEAFF.

The V and J genes are TRBV6-5 and TRBJ2-7; the match to TRBD1 covers 7 bases. The junction had 11 bases not matched to a gene; V was cut back by 6 bases and J by 6 bases. Germline V gene sequence: CDR1 MNHEY, CDR2 SVGAGI. This CDR3 is built from 14 residues. For the CDR3, the DNA is TGTGCCAGCAGGGGGGATAGGGGGCGGCTCGAGCAGTACTTC. It codes for CASRGDRGRLEQYF.

The chain carries TRBV24-1 and TRBJ2-2; the D gene is possibly TRBD1 (5 bases). The V and J ends lost 0 bases and 0 bases respectively, with 10 bases between them. This CDR3 region has 17 residues. The germline gives CDR1 KGHDR, CDR2 SFDVKD. The DNA for the CDR3 is TGTGCCACCAGTGATTTGACTAAAGGGGCGAACACCGGGGAGCTGTTTTTT. It specifies CATSDLTKGANTGELFF.

In nucleotides, the CDR3 is TGCGCCAGCAGCTTGGAATTAGCGGGGGGCGAGCAGTACTTC. Protein product: CASSLELAGGEQYF. The gene calls are TRBV5-1 and TRBJ2-7, with 10 bases that match TRBD2. The CDR3 is made up of 14 amino acids. Germline V CDR1 and CDR2: SGHRS, YFSETQ. Trimming took 0 bases from V and 6 from J; bases not matched to a gene: 3.

The chain links TRBV6-1 to TRBJ2-1; 9 nucleotides agree with TRBD2. In germline, CDR1 is MNHNS, CDR2 SASEGT. The length of the CDR3 is 15 residues. V lost 2 bases to trimming and J lost 4 bases; unmatched junction nucleotides: 3. This CDR3 is CASSEPSGGYNEQFF. CDR3 sequence (DNA): TGTGCCAGCAGTGAACCCAGCGGGGGGTACAATGAGCAGTTCTTC.

The chain combines TRBV6-5 with TRBJ1-1; 8 bases are shared with TRBD1. The CDR3 has 14 residues. Trimming at V came to 7 bases and at J to 5 bases, leaving 9 bases not matched to a gene. CDR1 and CDR2 from the germline V gene are MNHEY and SVGAGI. CDR3 DNA: TGTGCCAGCAACATCAGGGGGCGGGAGACTGAAGCTTTCTTT. The encoded protein is CASNIRGRETEAFF.

The V call is TRBV19, the J call TRBJ1-5, with D tentatively TRBD1 (6 bases). Germline CDR1 is LNHDA and CDR2 is SQIVND (reference sequence). V lost 2 bases and J 1 base, leaving 12 bases between the germline ends. The length of the CDR3 is 16 residues. The CDR3 nucleotides are TGTGCCAGTAGTATATTATCGGGACAAAGCAATCAGCCCCAGCATTTT. It yields the protein CASSILSGQSNQPQHF.

This clone was seen more than once but under ten times. This chain uses TRBV10-3 with TRBJ2-4; TRBD2 aligns across 13 bases. V dropped 6 bases and J dropped 6; count of bases not matched to a gene: 14. This CDR3 region has 18 residues. CDR1 ENHRY and CDR2 SYGVKD come from the germline V gene. The CDR3 sequence is CAISPGDRTSGGINIQYF. As DNA, the CDR3 is TGTGCCATCAGCCCCGGGGACCGGACTAGCGGGGGAATAAACATTCAGTACTTC.